This T cell receptor (beta chain) is from a study of T cell changes during pregnancy in multiple sclerosis. This clone was counted at least ten times. The CDR3 is 16 residues long. J gave up 1 base and V 3 bases, and 4 bases lay outside the gene matches. The germline V gene has CDR1 MRHNA and CDR2 SNTAGT. Repertoires were generated with immunoSEQ multiplex PCR, while TCRdb's copy carries only in-frame clones and drops some. The table includes around 30,000 clones, roughly 89% detected once. This rearrangement joins TRBV6-4 to TRBJ2-3, with 10 bases that match TRBD2. Here the sequenced sample was CD8+ T cells from peripheral blood mononuclear cells, taken in the first trimester of pregnancy. The TCR sequence derives from a female donor with multiple sclerosis, enrolled in a pregnancy study. CDR3 DNA sequence: TGTGCCAGCAGTGAAGTAGCGGGGGGCCGCACAGATACGCAGTATTTT. Translated, it gives CASSEVAGGRTDTQYF.